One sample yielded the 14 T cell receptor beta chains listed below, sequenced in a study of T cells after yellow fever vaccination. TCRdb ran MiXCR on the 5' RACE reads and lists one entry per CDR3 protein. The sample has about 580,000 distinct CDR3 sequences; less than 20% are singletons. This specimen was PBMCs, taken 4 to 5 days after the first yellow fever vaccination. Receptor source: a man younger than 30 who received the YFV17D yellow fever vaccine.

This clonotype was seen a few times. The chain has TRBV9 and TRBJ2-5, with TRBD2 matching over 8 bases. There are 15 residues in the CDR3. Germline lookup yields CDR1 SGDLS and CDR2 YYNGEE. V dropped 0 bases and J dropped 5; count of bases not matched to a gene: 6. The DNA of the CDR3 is TGTGCCAGCAGCGTAGCGGCGGGGGGAGGGGAGACCCAGTACTTC. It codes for CASSVAAGGGETQYF.

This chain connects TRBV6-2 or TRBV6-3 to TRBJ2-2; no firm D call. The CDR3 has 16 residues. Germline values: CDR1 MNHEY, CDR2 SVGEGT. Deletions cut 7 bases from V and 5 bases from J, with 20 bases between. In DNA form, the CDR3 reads TGTGCCAGCAATACGCGGCCCGCCAAAGGGACCGGGGAGCTGTTTTTT. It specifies CASNTRPAKGTGELFF.

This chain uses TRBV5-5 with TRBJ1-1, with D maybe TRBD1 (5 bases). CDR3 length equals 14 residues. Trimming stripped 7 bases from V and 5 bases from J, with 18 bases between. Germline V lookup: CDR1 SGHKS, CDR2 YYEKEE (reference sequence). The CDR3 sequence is CASLLGGMGTEAFF. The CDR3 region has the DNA TGTGCCAGCTTACTGGGGGGAATGGGAACTGAAGCTTTCTTT.

The CDR3 DNA sequence: TGTGCCATCAGTGAGTCGTTGGGACTAGCGGGGGAGGAGACCCAGTACTTC. Translating gives CAISESLGLAGEETQYF. The V gene is TRBV10-3, the J gene TRBJ2-5, with 14 bases fitting TRBD2. Per the germline V gene, CDR1 is ENHRY and CDR2 is SYGVKD. V lost 0 bases and J lost 5; bases outside the gene matches: 5. The CDR3 loop spans 17 amino acids.

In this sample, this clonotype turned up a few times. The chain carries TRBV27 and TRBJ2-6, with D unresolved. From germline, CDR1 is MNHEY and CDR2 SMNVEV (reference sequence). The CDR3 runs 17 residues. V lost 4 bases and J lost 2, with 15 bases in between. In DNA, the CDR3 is TGTGCCAGCAGTTGGCAATACCCCCTGGCTGGGGCCAACGTCCTGACTTTC. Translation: CASSWQYPLAGANVLTF.

CDR3 sequence (DNA): TGTGCCAGCAGTTACGGCCGGTGGACTGGCAGTGGAAACACTGAAGCTTTCTTT. Encoded protein: CASSYGRWTGSGNTEAFF. This chain joins TRBV6-2 or TRBV6-3 and TRBJ1-1; no clear D. The germline gives CDR1 MNHEY, CDR2 SVGEGT. V lost 2 bases and J 2 bases, leaving 21 bases between the germline ends. CDR3 length: 18 amino acids.

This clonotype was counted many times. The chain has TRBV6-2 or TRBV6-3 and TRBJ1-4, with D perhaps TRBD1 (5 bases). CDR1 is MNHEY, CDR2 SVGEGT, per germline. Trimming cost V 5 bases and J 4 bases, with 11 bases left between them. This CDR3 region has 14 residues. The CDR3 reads CASSRGTVNEKLFF. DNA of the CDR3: TGTGCCAGCAGTCGCGGGACGGTTAATGAAAAACTGTTTTTT.

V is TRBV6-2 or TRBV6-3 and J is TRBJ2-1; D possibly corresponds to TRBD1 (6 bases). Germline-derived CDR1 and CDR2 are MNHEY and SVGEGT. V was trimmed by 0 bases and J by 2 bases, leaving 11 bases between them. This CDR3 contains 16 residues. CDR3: CASSYSRGRPYNEQFF. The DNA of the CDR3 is TGTGCCAGCAGTTACTCCAGGGGTCGCCCCTACAATGAGCAGTTCTTC.

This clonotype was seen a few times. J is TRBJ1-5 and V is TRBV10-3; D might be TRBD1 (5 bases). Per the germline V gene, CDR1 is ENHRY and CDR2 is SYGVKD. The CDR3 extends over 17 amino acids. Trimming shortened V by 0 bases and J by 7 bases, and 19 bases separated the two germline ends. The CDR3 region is CAISESAGQGSGQPQHF. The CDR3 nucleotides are TGTGCCATCAGTGAGTCCGCAGGGCAGGGATCCGGGCAGCCCCAGCATTTT.

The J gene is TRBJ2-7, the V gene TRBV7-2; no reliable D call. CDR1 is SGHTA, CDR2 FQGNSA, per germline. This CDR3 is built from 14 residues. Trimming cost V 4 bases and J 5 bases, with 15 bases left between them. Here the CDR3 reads CASSYGMVRDEQYF. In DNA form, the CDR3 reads TGTGCCAGCAGCTACGGCATGGTAAGGGACGAGCAGTACTTC. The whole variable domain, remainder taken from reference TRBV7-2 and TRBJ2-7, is GAGVSQSPSNKVTEKGKDVELRCDPISGHTALYWYRQSLGQGLEFLIYFQGNSAPDKSGLPSDRFSAERTGGSVSTLTIQRTQQEDSAVYLCASSYGMVRDEQYFGPGTRLTVT.

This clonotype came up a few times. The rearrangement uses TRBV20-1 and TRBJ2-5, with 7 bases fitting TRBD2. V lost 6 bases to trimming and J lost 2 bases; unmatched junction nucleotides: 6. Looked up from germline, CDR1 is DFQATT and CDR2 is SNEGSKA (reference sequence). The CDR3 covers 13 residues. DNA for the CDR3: TGCAGTGCCTTTCCAGCGGGGCAAGAGACCCAGTACTTC. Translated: CSAFPAGQETQYF.

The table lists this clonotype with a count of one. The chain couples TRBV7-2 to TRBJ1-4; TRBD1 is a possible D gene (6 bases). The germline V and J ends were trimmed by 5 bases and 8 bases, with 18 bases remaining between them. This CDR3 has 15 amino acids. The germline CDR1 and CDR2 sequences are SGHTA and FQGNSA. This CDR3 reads CASSLRSSTGEKLFF. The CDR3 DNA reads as TGTGCCAGCAGCCTCCGGTCATCCACAGGGGAAAAACTGTTTTTT.

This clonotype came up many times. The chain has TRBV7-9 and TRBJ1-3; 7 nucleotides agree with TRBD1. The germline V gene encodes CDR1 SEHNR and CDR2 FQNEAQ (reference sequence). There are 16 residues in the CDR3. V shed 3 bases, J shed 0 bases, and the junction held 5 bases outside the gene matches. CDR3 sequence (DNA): TGTGCCAGCAGCTTCCAGGGGGGACGCTCTGGAAACACCATATATTTT. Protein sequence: CASSFQGGRSGNTIYF.

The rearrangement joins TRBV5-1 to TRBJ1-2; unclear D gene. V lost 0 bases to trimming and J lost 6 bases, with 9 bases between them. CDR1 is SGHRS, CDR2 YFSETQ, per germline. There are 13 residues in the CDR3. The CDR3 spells CASSLGPANGYTF. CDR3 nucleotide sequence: TGCGCCAGCAGCTTGGGGCCGGCCAATGGCTACACCTTC.